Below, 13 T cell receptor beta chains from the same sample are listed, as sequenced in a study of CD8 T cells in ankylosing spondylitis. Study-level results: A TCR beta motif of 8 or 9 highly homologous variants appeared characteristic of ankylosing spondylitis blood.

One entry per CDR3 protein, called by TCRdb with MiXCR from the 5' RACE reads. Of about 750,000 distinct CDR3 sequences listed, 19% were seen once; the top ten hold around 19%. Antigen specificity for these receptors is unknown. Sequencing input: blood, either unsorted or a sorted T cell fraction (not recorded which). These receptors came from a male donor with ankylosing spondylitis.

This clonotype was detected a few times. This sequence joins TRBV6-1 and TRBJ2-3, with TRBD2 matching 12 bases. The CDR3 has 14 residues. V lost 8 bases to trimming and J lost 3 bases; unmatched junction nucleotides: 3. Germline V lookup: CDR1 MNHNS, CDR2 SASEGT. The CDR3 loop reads CASQGLAGTDTQYF. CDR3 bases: TGTGCCAGCCAAGGACTAGCGGGAACAGATACGCAGTATTTT.

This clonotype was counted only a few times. CDR3 in DNA: TGTGCCAGCAGCTTAGAGTCAACGAGGGGTGCATGGGAGACCCAGTACTTC. Amino acid sequence: CASSLESTRGAWETQYF. The chain carries TRBV11-2 and TRBJ2-5; either TRBD1 or TRBD2 may supply D (5 bases each). This CDR3 spans 17 amino acids. Deletions cut 0 bases from V and 5 bases from J, with 19 bases between. Germline CDR1 and CDR2: SGHAT and FQNNGV.

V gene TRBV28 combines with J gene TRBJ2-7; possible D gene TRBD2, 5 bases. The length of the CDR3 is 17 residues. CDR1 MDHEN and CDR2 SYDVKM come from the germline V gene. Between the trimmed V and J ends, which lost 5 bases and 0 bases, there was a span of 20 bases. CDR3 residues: CASSPGRGSLISYEQYF. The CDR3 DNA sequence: TGTGCCAGCAGTCCCGGCCGAGGGAGCCTCATCTCCTACGAGCAGTACTTC.

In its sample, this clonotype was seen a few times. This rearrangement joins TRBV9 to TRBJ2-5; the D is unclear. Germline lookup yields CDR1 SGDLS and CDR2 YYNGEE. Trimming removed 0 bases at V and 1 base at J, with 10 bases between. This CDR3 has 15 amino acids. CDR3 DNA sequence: TGTGCCAGCAGCGTAGGGGCGGTGCTCCAAGAGACCCAGTACTTC. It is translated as CASSVGAVLQETQYF.

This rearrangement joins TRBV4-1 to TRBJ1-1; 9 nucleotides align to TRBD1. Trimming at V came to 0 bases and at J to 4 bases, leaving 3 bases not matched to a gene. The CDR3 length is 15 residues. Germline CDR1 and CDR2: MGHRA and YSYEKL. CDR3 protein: CASSQDPTGGTEAFF. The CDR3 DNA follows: TGCGCCAGCAGCCAAGATCCGACAGGGGGCACTGAAGCTTTCTTT.

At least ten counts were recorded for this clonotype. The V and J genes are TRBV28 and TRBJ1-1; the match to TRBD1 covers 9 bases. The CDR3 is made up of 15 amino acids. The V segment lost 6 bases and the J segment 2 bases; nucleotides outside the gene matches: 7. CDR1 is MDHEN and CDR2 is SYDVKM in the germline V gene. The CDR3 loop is CASRAGQGRNTEAFF. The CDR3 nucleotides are TGTGCCAGCAGAGCAGGACAGGGGAGAAACACTGAAGCTTTCTTT.

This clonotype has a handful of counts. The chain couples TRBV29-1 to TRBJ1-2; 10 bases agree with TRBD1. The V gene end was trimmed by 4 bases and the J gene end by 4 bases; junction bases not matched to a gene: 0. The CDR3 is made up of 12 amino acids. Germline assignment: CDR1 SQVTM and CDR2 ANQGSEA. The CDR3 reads CSVGDRGYGYTF. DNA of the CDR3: TGCAGCGTTGGGGACAGGGGCTATGGCTACACCTTC.

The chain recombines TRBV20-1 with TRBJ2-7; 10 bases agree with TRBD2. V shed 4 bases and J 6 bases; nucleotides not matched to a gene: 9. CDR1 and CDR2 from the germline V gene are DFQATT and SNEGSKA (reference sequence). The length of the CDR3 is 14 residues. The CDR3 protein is CSAKRTSGVREQYF. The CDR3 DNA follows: TGCAGTGCTAAAAGGACTAGCGGCGTTCGCGAGCAGTACTTC.

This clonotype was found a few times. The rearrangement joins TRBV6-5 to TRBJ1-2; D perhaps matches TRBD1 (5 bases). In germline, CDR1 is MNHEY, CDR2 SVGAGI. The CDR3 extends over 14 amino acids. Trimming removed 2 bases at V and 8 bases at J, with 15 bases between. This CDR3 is CASSYPGPEGGYTF. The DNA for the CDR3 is TGTGCCAGCAGTTACCCGGGGCCCGAGGGGGGCTACACCTTC.

The CDR3 bases are TGCGCCAGCAAACGCGGCCCGGAGAACACCGGGGAGCTGTTTTTT. Encoded protein: CASKRGPENTGELFF. The V and J genes are TRBV5-1 and TRBJ2-2; D unclear. Trimming removed 6 bases at V and 1 base at J, with 13 bases between. Looked up from germline, CDR1 is SGHRS and CDR2 is YFSETQ. This CDR3 is 15 amino acids long.

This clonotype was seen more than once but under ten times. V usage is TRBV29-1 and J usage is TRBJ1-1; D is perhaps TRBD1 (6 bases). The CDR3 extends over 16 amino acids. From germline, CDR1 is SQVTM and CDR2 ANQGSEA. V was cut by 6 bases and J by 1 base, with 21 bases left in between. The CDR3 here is CSVDENPGHQNTEAFF. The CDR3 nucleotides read TGCAGCGTCGATGAGAACCCGGGACACCAGAACACTGAAGCTTTCTTT.

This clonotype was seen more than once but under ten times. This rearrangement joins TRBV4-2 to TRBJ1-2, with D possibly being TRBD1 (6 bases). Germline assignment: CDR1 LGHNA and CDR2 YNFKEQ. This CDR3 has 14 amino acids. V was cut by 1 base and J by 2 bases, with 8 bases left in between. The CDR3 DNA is TGTGCCAGCAGCCAAGTCCAGGGGAACTATGGCTACACCTTC. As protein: CASSQVQGNYGYTF.

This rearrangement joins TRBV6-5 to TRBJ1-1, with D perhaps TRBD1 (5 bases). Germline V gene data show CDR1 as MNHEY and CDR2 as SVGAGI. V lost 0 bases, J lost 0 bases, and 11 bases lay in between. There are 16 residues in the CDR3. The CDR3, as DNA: TGTGCCAGCAGTTACTCCGGGGGGTGGATGAACACTGAAGCTTTCTTT. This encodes CASSYSGGWMNTEAFF.